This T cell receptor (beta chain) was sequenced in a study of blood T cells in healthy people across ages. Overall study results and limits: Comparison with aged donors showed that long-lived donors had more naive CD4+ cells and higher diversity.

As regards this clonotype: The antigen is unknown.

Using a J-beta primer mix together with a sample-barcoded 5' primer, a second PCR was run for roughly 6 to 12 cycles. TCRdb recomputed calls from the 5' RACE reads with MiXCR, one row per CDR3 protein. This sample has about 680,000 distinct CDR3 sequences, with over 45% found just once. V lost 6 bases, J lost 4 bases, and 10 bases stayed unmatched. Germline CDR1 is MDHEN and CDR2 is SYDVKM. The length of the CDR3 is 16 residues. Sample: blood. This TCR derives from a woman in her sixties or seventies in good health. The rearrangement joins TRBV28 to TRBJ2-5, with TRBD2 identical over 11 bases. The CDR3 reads CASSFRTSGYRETQYF. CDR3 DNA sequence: TGTGCCAGCAGCTTCCGGACTAGCGGGTACCGAGAGACCCAGTACTTC.